This T cell receptor (beta chain) was identified during a study of cytomegalovirus exposure and HLA in healthy donors. Overall study findings and caveats: With later analysis, a missense DCLRE1C variant became linked to TCR beta V- and J-gene trimming. Later analysis identified 16,951 TCR beta sequences associated with HLA alleles, using a false discovery rate threshold of 0.05.

Participants comprised healthy donors of bone marrow. This CDR3 region has 14 residues. The germline V gene encodes CDR1 SNHLY and CDR2 FYNNEI. The J segment lost 11 bases and the V segment lost 4 bases, leaving 12 bases of the junction unmatched. For this clone: Its antigen is unknown.

The PCR used 60 Vbeta and 13 Jbeta primers. This table comes from immunoSEQ multiplex PCR, and its TCRdb copy is limited to in-frame clones, with some not included. The data show around 130,000 clones, approximately 85% seen once. This TCR derives from a woman aged 25-40 years in good health and CMV-seropositive. Sequencing input: PBMCs. This chain joins TRBV2 and TRBJ2-5; TRBD2 matches 8 bases. The chain's CDR3 is CASSGSVGAGEQYF. The CDR3, as DNA: TGTGCCAGCAGTGGGAGCGTGGGAGCGGGAGAGCAGTACTTC.